This T cell receptor (beta chain) was sequenced for a study of shared clonotypes between healthy human individuals. Overall study: CD4 naive and memory got three plates each, CD8 naive two, CD8 memory one.

Splitting of each subset's genomic DNA was done evenly across several immunoSEQ plates. TCRdb's table, derived via immunoSEQ multiplex PCR, lists solely in-frame clones and lacks some. This table has fewer than 1.8 million clones, approximately 98.5% appearing once. The V and J ends lost 6 bases and 6 bases, in that order; junction bases with no gene match: 16. Looked up from germline, CDR1 is LGHNT and CDR2 is FRNRAP. The CDR3 consists of 16 residues. Partitioning of CD4+ cells yielded a CD45RA+ naive subset and a CD45RA-negative memory subset. The V and J genes are TRBV12-5 and TRBJ2-7; TRBD1 matches 8 bases. Material: naive CD4+ T cells sorted from blood. Regarding subset: CD45RA+ positively selected. The receptor was isolated from a man aged 30 to 39 in good health. The CDR3 DNA reads as TGTGCTAGTGGCGGACCCCTGGACAGGGTAGTATGCGAGCAGTACTTC. Its protein product is CASGGPLDRVVCEQYF.